Detailed here is one T cell receptor (beta chain). This sample was taken from a study of blood T cell repertoires in COVID-19. Study details: Samples taken during acute and convalescent COVID-19 were collected in the United States, Italy and Spain. Sample material is recorded as cDNA or gDNA derived from T cells, B-cell-depleted T cells, or PBMCs.

The J segment lost 0 bases and the V segment lost 10 bases, leaving 14 bases of the junction unmatched. The CDR3 runs to 17 residues. From germline, CDR1 is KGHDR and CDR2 SFDVKD. Original methodology: It was from reference gene primer amplification that nucleated cell counts were estimated. Sequencing used immunoSEQ multiplex PCR; TCRdb keeps in-frame clones, though not all of them. V and J calls and clone size are those listed in that table; D and trimming were worked out from the DNA. The profile shows 340,000 or so clones, around 83% of them singletons. This clonotype was sampled from a man aged 30 to 39 with active or convalescent COVID-19. Sequenced input: peripheral blood. The chain recombines TRBV24-1 with TRBJ2-4; 7 bases fit TRBD1. CDR3 sequence (DNA): TGTGCCACTCTCTCACTAGGGGGACAGCTAGCCAAAAACATTCAGTACTTC. It translates to CATLSLGGQLAKNIQYF.